These 22 T cell receptor beta chains were sequenced from one sample in a study of identical twins. TCRdb passed the 5' RACE reads through MiXCR, listing each CDR3 protein once. Of 300,000 to 400,000 distinct CDR3 sequences detected, roughly an eighth appear once; the ten largest clones hold more than 6%. These data were also filed under a second study, of yellow fever vaccine responses in identical twins.

The sample was CD8+ T cells sorted from blood. The receptors were gathered from a woman aged 18-29 years in good health.

V and J are TRBV9 and TRBJ1-5; 7 bases match TRBD1. Germline V gives CDR1 SGDLS, CDR2 YYNGEE. The CDR3 consists of 13 residues. V shed 2 bases, J shed 7 bases, and the junction held 3 bases outside the gene matches. The CDR3 DNA sequence: TGTGCCAGCAGCGTCCAGGGGGACCAGCCCCAGCATTTT. This translates into CASSVQGDQPQHF. The entire variable domain, with the rest obtained from reference TRBV9 and TRBJ1-5, is as follows: DSGVTQTPKHLITATGQRVTLRCSPRSGDLSVYWYQQSLDQGLQFLIQYYNGEERAKGNILERFSAQQFPDLHSELNLSSLELGDSALYFCASSVQGDQPQHFGDGTRLSIL.

This clonotype was seen only a few times. The genes are TRBV4-1 and TRBJ2-3; 8 bases align to TRBD2. In germline, CDR1 is MGHRA, CDR2 YSYEKL. The CDR3 length is 15 residues. The V gene end was trimmed by 1 base and the J gene end by 5 bases; junction bases not matched to a gene: 5. CDR3 nucleotide sequence: TGCGCCAGCAGCCAAGTGGTTCTAGCGGGAGATACGCAGTATTTT. Translation: CASSQVVLAGDTQYF.

V gene TRBV27 combines with J gene TRBJ1-1; D not resolved. Per germline, CDR1 MNHEY and CDR2 SMNVEV (reference sequence). This CDR3 contains 13 residues. Deletions cut 4 bases from V and 1 base from J, with 7 bases between. CDR3: CASSSRPNTEAFF. In DNA, the CDR3 is TGTGCCAGCAGTTCGAGGCCGAACACTGAAGCTTTCTTT.

The gene calls are TRBV2 and TRBJ2-4; tentative D call: TRBD2 (5 bases). V lost 1 base and J 1 base, leaving 11 bases between the germline ends. The CDR3 consists of 16 residues. The V gene's germline CDR1 is SNHLY and CDR2 FYNNEI. In nucleotides, the CDR3 is TGTGCCAGCAGTGAAGACCAATGGAGGGCCAAAAACATTCAGTACTTC. Amino acids: CASSEDQWRAKNIQYF.

The CDR3 loop is CSVRSSSYNEQFF. In nucleotides, the CDR3 is TGCAGCGTTCGATCAAGCTCCTACAATGAGCAGTTCTTC. The chain recombines TRBV29-1 with TRBJ2-1; D call uncertain. The germline V and J ends were trimmed by 5 bases and 0 bases, with 8 bases remaining between them. The CDR3 spans 13 residues. The V gene's germline CDR1 is SQVTM and CDR2 ANQGSEA.

This clonotype was observed a handful of times. This sequence joins TRBV6-5 and TRBJ2-5; D is perhaps TRBD2 (6 bases). V lost 0 bases, J lost 1 base, and 9 bases lay in between. CDR1 and CDR2 from the germline V gene are MNHEY and SVGAGI. This CDR3 is built from 15 residues. This chain's CDR3 is CASSYSGLIQETQYF. For the CDR3, the DNA is TGTGCCAGCAGTTACTCGGGACTCATCCAAGAGACCCAGTACTTC.

This clonotype was observed at least ten times. The rearrangement uses TRBV10-3 and TRBJ2-5, with 10 bases matching TRBD2. CDR1 ENHRY and CDR2 SYGVKD come from the germline V gene. The junction had 7 bases not matched to a gene; V was cut back by 6 bases and J by 0 bases. The CDR3 has 16 amino acids. CDR3 amino acids: CAISELAGNHQETQYF. The CDR3 DNA is TGTGCCATCAGCGAACTAGCGGGGAACCACCAAGAGACCCAGTACTTC.

The CDR3 here is CSALQGAYGYTF. The CDR3 nucleotides read TGCAGTGCTTTACAGGGTGCCTATGGCTACACCTTC. The chain combines TRBV20-1 with TRBJ1-2; tentative D call: TRBD1 (6 bases). Germline V lookup: CDR1 DFQATT, CDR2 SNEGSKA (reference sequence). V lost 5 bases and J lost 4, with 11 bases in between. This CDR3 is built from 12 residues.

The sample holds a few counts of this clonotype. This chain links TRBV11-2 with TRBJ2-2; D not resolved. Germline V gives CDR1 SGHAT, CDR2 FQNNGV. The CDR3 length is 14 residues. V was pared by 7 bases and J by 0 bases, with 9 bases between. The CDR3 DNA reads TGTGCCAGCAACCCGCCAACGAACACCGGGGAGCTGTTTTTT. This sequence encodes CASNPPTNTGELFF.

The J gene is TRBJ1-6, the V gene TRBV27; maybe TRBD1 (5 bases). Germline loops: CDR1 MNHEY, CDR2 SMNVEV (reference sequence). The CDR3 extends over 15 amino acids. V was pared by 0 bases and J by 9 bases, with 12 bases between. CDR3 nucleotides: TGTGCCAGCAGTTTATCAGGGCCTAGGGGTTCACCCCTCCACTTT. It encodes CASSLSGPRGSPLHF.

A note on this clonotype: One end of the junction is discordant with germline, which a read error may explain. In DNA form, the CDR3 reads TGTGCCAGCAGCCTAGAAGGGGGGGTAGGAGATACGCAGTATTTT. It translates to CASSLEGGVGDTQYF. The rearrangement uses TRBV11-2 and TRBJ2-3, with D possibly matching TRBD2 (7 bases). The CDR3 loop spans 15 amino acids. Germline CDR1 is SGHAT and CDR2 is FQNNGV.

In DNA, the CDR3 is TGTGCCAGCGGTGGGGACAGACTTAGCTCCTACGAGCAGTACGTC. It is translated as CASGGDRLSSYEQYV. The J gene is TRBJ2-7, the V gene TRBV7-6; the match to TRBD1 covers 7 bases. The CDR3 is 15 residues long. V gave up 8 bases and J gave up 0 bases; unmatched junction bases: 10. Germline V CDR1 and CDR2: SGHVS, FNYEAQ.

This clonotype was counted between two and nine times. The J gene is TRBJ2-7, the V gene TRBV7-2, with D perhaps matching TRBD1 (6 bases). The V gene lost 6 bases and the J gene lost 1 base, with 16 bases spanning the gap. Germline CDR1 reads SGHTA; CDR2 reads FQGNSA. There are 15 residues in the CDR3. As DNA, the CDR3 is TGTGCCAGCAGTTCGGGTCTGGGACAATCCTACGAGCAGTACGTC. Protein sequence: CASSSGLGQSYEQYV.

The table lists this clonotype with many counts. The CDR3 bases are TGCAGTGCTAGTTCCCTGGGGAGACAGGGGGTAAAGTACGAGCAGTACGTC. Its translation: CSASSLGRQGVKYEQYV. The chain joins TRBV20-1 to TRBJ2-7, with 9 nucleotides matching TRBD1. The CDR3 has 17 residues. Per germline, CDR1 DFQATT and CDR2 SNEGSKA (reference sequence). The ends lost 3 bases at V and 4 bases at J; junction bases unmatched: 16.

This clonotype was recorded a few times. The chain employs TRBV6-4 and TRBJ1-1, with 7 bases matching TRBD1. The CDR3 is 15 residues long. Per germline, CDR1 MRHNA and CDR2 SNTAGT. V lost 3 bases, J lost 5 bases, and 9 bases stayed unmatched. The CDR3 DNA reads TGTGCCAGCAGTGAAACGACAGGGAGTCGGACTGAAGCTTTCTTT. Translation gives CASSETTGSRTEAFF.

This sequence joins TRBV29-1 and TRBJ2-7, with D unclear. Trimming took off 4 bases at V and 2 bases at J, with 9 bases between the two ends. Germline assignment: CDR1 SQVTM and CDR2 ANQGSEA. The CDR3 runs 12 residues. CDR3 coding DNA: TGCAGCGTTGGCGAGAGTACCTACGAGCAGTACTTC. This codes for CSVGESTYEQYF.

CDR3 loop: CASSLQVWTSGSYNEQFF. As DNA, the CDR3 is TGTGCCAGCAGCTTGCAGGTCTGGACTAGCGGATCCTACAATGAGCAGTTCTTC. The chain is built from TRBV5-6 and TRBJ2-1, with 10 bases that match TRBD2. Losses at the gene ends were 1 base for V and 1 base for J; bases not matched to a gene: 8. The CDR3 totals 18 residues. The germline V gene has CDR1 SGHDT and CDR2 YYEEEE.

The chain couples TRBV12-5 to TRBJ2-7; the D gene is possibly TRBD1 (5 bases). Germline V gene lookup returns CDR1 LGHNT and CDR2 FRNRAP. Trimming shortened V by 1 base and J by 6 bases, and 13 bases separated the two germline ends. The CDR3 is made up of 14 amino acids. This chain's CDR3 is CASGLGTWWREQYF. The CDR3 DNA is TGTGCTAGTGGTTTGGGGACATGGTGGCGCGAGCAGTACTTC.

In this sample, this clonotype turned up many times. This chain connects TRBV28 to TRBJ2-2; no firm D call. This CDR3 is built from 15 residues. V lost 6 bases, J lost 1 base, and 12 bases lay in between. CDR1 and CDR2 (germline): MDHEN, SYDVKM. The CDR3 coding sequence is TGTGCCAGCAGCCAGGACGGGCAGAACACCGGGGAGCTGTTTTTT. As protein: CASSQDGQNTGELFF.

CDR3 sequence reads: CIATGTSGATYEQYF. The CDR3 DNA sequence: TGCATTGCCACTGGGACTAGCGGGGCTACCTACGAGCAGTACTTC. The chain employs TRBV20-1 and TRBJ2-7; 13 bases line up with TRBD2. Germline V lookup: CDR1 DFQATT, CDR2 SNEGSKA (reference sequence). The CDR3 runs to 15 residues.

This clonotype was seen more than once but under ten times. The genes are TRBV10-2 and TRBJ1-5; D ambiguous. CDR1 is WSHSY, CDR2 SAAADI, per germline. This CDR3 has 13 amino acids. V dropped 2 bases and J dropped 4 bases, with 6 bases sitting between them. CDR3 amino acids: CASSEAENQPQHF. CDR3 DNA: TGCGCCAGCAGTGAGGCAGAGAATCAGCCCCAGCATTTT.

The genes are TRBV15 and TRBJ2-3; 9 bases match TRBD1. Germline V CDR1 and CDR2: LNHNV, YYDKDF (reference sequence). V was pared by 8 bases and J by 2 bases, with 8 bases of the junction left unmatched. The CDR3 is made up of 15 amino acids. The CDR3 DNA sequence: TGTGCCACCCGCCCTCGGGACAGGGTCACAGATACGCAGTATTTT. Translating gives CATRPRDRVTDTQYF.